The 30 T cell receptor beta chains in this list originate from one sample, sequenced in a study of cytomegalovirus exposure and HLA in healthy donors. The study ran its PCR with 60 Vbeta and 13 Jbeta primers. The method was immunoSEQ multiplex PCR; TCRdb's version includes in-frame clones alone and lacks a portion of them. The sample has approximately 130,000 clones; approximately 80% are singletons. The sequenced sample was PBMCs. These receptors all come from a woman between 40 and 50 years old in good health and CMV-seronegative.

The chain couples TRBV4-3 to TRBJ2-2, with 12 bases identical to TRBD2. In germline, CDR1 is LGHNA, CDR2 YSLEER. V was clipped by 4 bases and J by 5 bases; unmatched bases: 2. CDR3 size: 15 residues. This chain's CDR3 is CASSLTSGGTGELFF. In DNA form, the CDR3 reads TGCGCCAGCAGCCTGACTAGCGGGGGTACCGGGGAGCTGTTTTTT.

The chain employs TRBV27 and TRBJ2-5; D possibly corresponds to TRBD1 (6 bases). V was shortened by 6 bases and J by 7 bases, with 15 bases between the two germline ends. The CDR3 totals 13 residues. Per germline, CDR1 MNHEY and CDR2 SMNVEV (reference sequence). The CDR3 spells CASSPRGKWTQYF. DNA for the CDR3: TGTGCCAGCAGCCCAAGGGGGAAGTGGACCCAGTACTTC.

The rearrangement joins TRBV5-4 to TRBJ2-7, with 9 bases fitting TRBD2. V lost 0 bases, J lost 7 bases, and 8 bases stayed unmatched. CDR1 and CDR2 (germline): SGHNT, YYREEE (reference sequence). There are 15 residues in the CDR3. CDR3 protein: CASSLGLAGPGEQYF. The CDR3 DNA reads TGTGCCAGCAGCTTGGGGCTAGCGGGGCCGGGGGAGCAGTACTTC.

This chain joins TRBV7-8 and TRBJ1-1, with a tentative D call TRBD1 (6 bases). The CDR3 is made up of 13 amino acids. V shed 5 bases and J shed 5 bases, with 12 bases lying between them. Germline CDR1 SGHVS, CDR2 FQNEAQ. In DNA form, the CDR3 reads TGTGCCAGCAGCGCGAACAGGGTTACTGAAGCTTTCTTT. Translating gives CASSANRVTEAFF.

The chain employs TRBV7-6 and TRBJ2-5, with 8 bases that match TRBD2. CDR1 is SGHVS, CDR2 FNYEAQ, per germline. The CDR3 runs 14 residues. V dropped 0 bases and J dropped 7; count of bases not matched to a gene: 4. This CDR3 is CASSLAGTRGTQYF. The CDR3 DNA sequence: TGTGCCAGCAGCTTAGCCGGGACTAGGGGGACCCAGTACTTC.

This sequence joins TRBV11-2 and TRBJ1-4; D is perhaps TRBD1 (5 bases). Trimming took 0 bases from V and 11 from J, leaving 10 bases between them. The CDR3 runs 13 residues. Looked up from germline, CDR1 is SGHAT and CDR2 is FQNNGV. This CDR3 is CASSLDWGSKLFF. The DNA of the CDR3 is TGTGCCAGCAGCTTAGACTGGGGCAGCAAACTGTTTTTT.

The rearrangement joins TRBV5-1 to TRBJ2-3; the match to TRBD2 covers 9 bases. CDR1 and CDR2 from the germline V gene are SGHRS and YFSETQ. Trimming removed 4 bases from V and 0 bases from J; junction bases left unmatched: 6. This CDR3 is 16 amino acids long. The CDR3 DNA reads TGCGCCAGCAGCCTGGGACTAGCCCAGAGCACAGATACGCAGTATTTT. As protein: CASSLGLAQSTDTQYF.

In its sample, this clone was seen a few times. This chain connects TRBV5-1 to TRBJ2-3, with D maybe TRBD1 (6 bases). The V gene lost 3 bases and the J gene lost 2 bases, with 10 bases spanning the gap. Germline CDR1 is SGHRS and CDR2 is YFSETQ. The CDR3 is 14 residues long. This CDR3 is CASSSGTITDTQYF. The CDR3 DNA reads as TGCGCCAGCAGCTCCGGGACAATCACAGATACGCAGTATTTT.

In nucleotides, the CDR3 is TGTGCCAGCAGTGAACGTGGGGGGACCTCCTACAATGAGCAGTTCTTC. Translation gives CASSERGGTSYNEQFF. The chain is built from TRBV6-1 and TRBJ2-1; tentatively, D is TRBD2 (6 bases). The CDR3 sequence is 16 residues long. Germline assignment: CDR1 MNHNS and CDR2 SASEGT. V was cut by 2 bases and J by 0 bases, with 11 bases left in between.

With regard to this clone: Other DNA sequences within the sample encode an identical CDR3. This sequence joins TRBV9 and TRBJ1-1, with D unresolved. V was clipped by 2 bases and J by 1 base, with 6 bases between them. Germline assignment: CDR1 SGDLS and CDR2 YYNGEE. The CDR3 is 13 amino acids. In DNA, the CDR3 is TGTGCCAGCAGCGTGGGGAGGAACACTGAAGCTTTCTTT. It translates to CASSVGRNTEAFF.

This chain uses TRBV6-6 with TRBJ2-3; 12 bases line up with TRBD2. Looked up from germline, CDR1 is MNHNY and CDR2 is SVGAGI (reference sequence). The CDR3 has 16 amino acids. Trimming removed 0 bases from V and 8 bases from J; junction bases left unmatched: 6. In nucleotides, the CDR3 is TGTGCCAGCAGTTACTCGACTAGCGGGAGTGGCGGTACGCAGTATTTT. Amino acids: CASSYSTSGSGGTQYF.

This clone was detected once. The CDR3 protein is CASSIGRTGELFF. The CDR3 DNA follows: TGTGCCAGTAGTATAGGTCGGACAGGGGAGCTGTTTTTT. This chain joins TRBV19 and TRBJ2-2; D perhaps matches TRBD1 (5 bases). With 1 base removed from V and 8 bases from J, the gap between germline ends came to 8 bases. Germline V gene lookup returns CDR1 LNHDA and CDR2 SQIVND (reference sequence). The length of the CDR3 is 13 residues.

V gene TRBV9 combines with J gene TRBJ2-5; 8 nucleotides line up with TRBD1. The junction had 8 bases not matched to a gene; V was cut back by 0 bases and J by 4 bases. CDR1 is SGDLS, CDR2 YYNGEE, per germline. The CDR3 totals 16 residues. The DNA for the CDR3 is TGTGCCAGCAGCGTAGAGGCAGGGGGCCATTCAGAGACCCAGTACTTC. It translates to CASSVEAGGHSETQYF. The full variable domain, with the rest looked up from reference TRBV9 and TRBJ2-5, is DSGVTQTPKHLITATGQRVTLRCSPRSGDLSVYWYQQSLDQGLQFLIQYYNGEERAKGNILERFSAQQFPDLHSELNLSSLELGDSALYFCASSVEAGGHSETQYFGPGTRLLVL.

This chain links TRBV19 with TRBJ1-2, with 8 bases that match TRBD1. CDR3 length: 12 residues. V shed 10 bases and J 8 bases; nucleotides not matched to a gene: 9. Germline CDR1 LNHDA, CDR2 SQIVND (reference sequence). CDR3 sequence (DNA): TGTGCCACCCCGACAGGGGAAGGGGGCTACACCTTC. Its translation: CATPTGEGGYTF.

The chain uses TRBV4-1 and TRBJ2-5; 7 bases are a match to TRBD2. The V and J ends lost 0 bases and 5 bases, in that order; junction bases with no gene match: 9. This CDR3 has 16 amino acids. Germline V gene lookup returns CDR1 MGHRA and CDR2 YSYEKL. This CDR3 is CASSQDTGLGLETQYF. Written as DNA, the CDR3 is TGCGCCAGCAGCCAAGATACAGGACTAGGTCTGGAGACCCAGTACTTC.

The rearrangement links TRBV18 to TRBJ1-6; 7 bases line up with TRBD1. V lost 2 bases, J lost 14 bases, and 6 bases stayed unmatched. Germline V gene sequence: CDR1 KGHSH, CDR2 LQKENI. This CDR3 has 13 amino acids. CDR3 sequence (DNA): TGTGCCAGCTCACCAGGACAGGATGGGACCCTCCACTTT. Translating gives CASSPGQDGTLHF.

CDR3 in DNA: TGTGCCAGCAGCTCGACTAGCGGGAGCACAGATACGCAGTATTTT. This encodes CASSSTSGSTDTQYF. V gene TRBV6-5 combines with J gene TRBJ2-3, with TRBD2 identical over 10 bases. The CDR3 has 15 residues. V was pared by 6 bases and J by 0 bases, with 3 bases of the junction left unmatched. Per the germline V gene, CDR1 is MNHEY and CDR2 is SVGAGI.

This chain joins TRBV7-9 and TRBJ1-6; D ambiguous. The CDR3 extends over 11 amino acids. V dropped 7 bases and J dropped 8 bases, with 6 bases sitting between them. Germline V gene data show CDR1 as SEHNR and CDR2 as FQNEAQ (reference sequence). CDR3 residues: CASTLDSPLHF. The CDR3, as DNA: TGTGCCAGCACCCTCGATTCACCCCTCCACTTT.

This chain connects TRBV4-1 to TRBJ2-7, with 9 bases aligning to TRBD1. V gave up 0 bases and J gave up 6 bases; unmatched junction bases: 9. Germline lookup yields CDR1 MGHRA and CDR2 YSYEKL. This CDR3 contains 16 residues. The CDR3, as DNA: TGCGCCAGCAGCCAAGATCTCGGGACAGGGTTGCGCGAGCAGTACTTC. Translated: CASSQDLGTGLREQYF.

The rearrangement uses TRBV7-3 and TRBJ2-2, with TRBD1 matching 8 bases. The CDR3 covers 15 residues. Germline CDR1 reads SGHTA; CDR2 reads FQGTGA. V dropped 0 bases and J dropped 6; count of bases not matched to a gene: 3. The CDR3: CASSLTLGQAGELFF. The CDR3 DNA reads as TGTGCCAGCAGCTTAACGTTGGGACAGGCCGGGGAGCTGTTTTTT.

The chain joins TRBV5-1 to TRBJ1-2, with 9 bases fitting TRBD1. This CDR3 comprises 14 residues. Germline V gene data show CDR1 as SGHRS and CDR2 as YFSETQ. V trimming: 2 bases; J trimming: 8 bases; junction bases outside the gene matches: 7. The CDR3 bases are TGCGCCAGCAGCTTACAGGGGGCTCTGGGCGGCTACACCTTC. Protein: CASSLQGALGGYTF.

The chain uses TRBV12-5 and TRBJ2-5; D is uncertain. Germline loops: CDR1 LGHNT, CDR2 FRNRAP. V was pared by 7 bases and J by 5 bases, with 11 bases between. The CDR3 is made up of 12 amino acids. This CDR3 reads CASASIGETQYF. In DNA, the CDR3 is TGTGCTAGTGCCTCTATTGGTGAGACCCAGTACTTC.

J is TRBJ1-2 and V is TRBV29-1; D is possibly TRBD1 (5 bases). The germline V gene encodes CDR1 SQVTM and CDR2 ANQGSEA. The length of the CDR3 is 13 residues. The V and J ends lost 4 bases and 2 bases respectively, with 11 bases between them. The CDR3 here is CSVAGRLNYGYTF. In nucleotides, the CDR3 is TGCAGCGTTGCAGGGCGTTTGAACTATGGCTACACCTTC.

CDR3 region: CASSASSGANVLTF. The CDR3 DNA reads TGTGCCAGCAGCGCTAGCTCTGGGGCCAACGTCCTGACTTTC. The gene calls are TRBV9 and TRBJ2-6; D is undetermined. CDR3 length: 14 amino acids. V lost 3 bases and J lost 0, with 4 bases in between. CDR1 is SGDLS and CDR2 is YYNGEE in the germline V gene.

This clone was observed a handful of times. The J gene is TRBJ1-2, the V gene TRBV29-1; TRBD1 might be the D (5 bases). Germline lookup yields CDR1 SQVTM and CDR2 ANQGSEA. The germline V and J ends were trimmed by 3 bases and 8 bases, with 13 bases remaining between them. The CDR3 loop spans 12 amino acids. Here the CDR3 DNA reads TGCAGCGTTGAGCGGGACTCGCCGGGCTACACCTTC. Translating gives CSVERDSPGYTF.

The rearrangement links TRBV7-3 to TRBJ2-3, with D maybe TRBD1 (5 bases). The germline gives CDR1 SGHTA, CDR2 FQGTGA. With 2 bases removed from V and 4 bases from J, the gap between germline ends came to 10 bases. This CDR3 comprises 14 residues. The CDR3 is CASSLAGAADTQYF. Here the CDR3 DNA reads TGTGCCAGCAGCTTAGCTGGGGCCGCAGATACGCAGTATTTT.

This chain connects TRBV27 to TRBJ2-3; TRBD2 is a possible D gene (6 bases). V was pared by 6 bases and J by 6 bases, with 13 bases between. Per germline, CDR1 MNHEY and CDR2 SMNVEV (reference sequence). There are 13 residues in the CDR3. The CDR3 DNA is TGTGCCAGCAGACTCAACCGGGAGGATACGCAGTATTTT. Translation gives CASRLNREDTQYF.

This chain uses TRBV6-5 with TRBJ2-5; D unresolved. CDR3 length: 13 amino acids. Looked up from germline, CDR1 is MNHEY and CDR2 is SVGAGI. Trimming cost V 5 bases and J 2 bases, with 9 bases left between them. The CDR3 here is CASSPRRQETQYF. The CDR3 DNA sequence: TGTGCCAGCAGTCCTCGTAGACAAGAGACCCAGTACTTC.

The chain is built from TRBV11-2 and TRBJ1-1, with D tentatively TRBD1 (5 bases). V was trimmed by 1 base and J by 6 bases, leaving 12 bases between them. The germline gives CDR1 SGHAT, CDR2 FQNNGV. The CDR3 has 14 residues. CDR3 DNA: TGTGCCAGCAGCTTAGTACAGGTTGCGTCTGAAGCTTTCTTT. Its translation: CASSLVQVASEAFF.

The J gene is TRBJ2-7, the V gene TRBV9; TRBD1 agrees at 9 bases. Germline loops: CDR1 SGDLS, CDR2 YYNGEE. The CDR3 totals 14 residues. J lost 4 bases, V lost 3 bases, and 5 bases had no gene match. Here the CDR3 DNA reads TGTGCCAGCAGCGGGGGGGGACAGGGATACGAGCAGTACTTC. This translates into CASSGGGQGYEQYF.